This T cell receptor beta chain was captured by sequencing in a study of blood T cell repertoires in COVID-19. Generated by immunoSEQ multiplex PCR, the TCRdb table keeps only in-frame clones and is missing some. The sample has more than 250,000 clones, around 88% seen once. Per the germline V gene, CDR1 is KGHSH and CDR2 is LQKENI. V was cut by 1 base and J by 0 bases, with 10 bases left in between. The CDR3 covers 17 residues. This TCR came from a woman aged 25 to 39 with COVID-19, enrolled during active disease. Sequenced input: peripheral blood. V and J are TRBV18 and TRBJ2-6, with a weak D call TRBD2 (5 bases). The CDR3: CASSPRLGSSGANVLTF. Here the CDR3 DNA reads TGTGCCAGCTCACCACGGTTGGGGAGCTCTGGGGCCAACGTCCTGACTTTC.